Listed here are 15 T cell receptor beta chains from one sample, sequenced in a study. The sorted Tregs were CD4+CD25+CD127-/low cells. TCRdb passed the 5' RACE reads through MiXCR, listing each CDR3 protein once. Of approximately 9,000 distinct CDR3 sequences in the sample, around a third were seen once. Sequenced material: Tregs sorted from blood. The origin of the receptors is a female donor with breast cancer.

In the case of this clonotype: A junction boundary mismatches the germline segment, possibly from a read error. This chain joins TRBV10-3 and TRBJ2-2, with 10 bases identical to TRBD2. The CDR3 extends over 15 amino acids. Germline V lookup: CDR1 ENHRY, CDR2 SYGVKD. The CDR3 coding sequence is TGTGCCAACAGTGACTCTAGCGGGAGCCCCGGGGAGCTGTTTTTT. This translates into CANSDSSGSPGELFF.

The chain carries TRBV6-1 and TRBJ2-7; D is uncertain. V was trimmed by 6 bases and J by 4 bases, leaving 7 bases between them. CDR1 MNHNS and CDR2 SASEGT come from the germline V gene. The CDR3 is 11 residues long. The CDR3 here is CASRNTYEQYF. In DNA form, the CDR3 reads TGTGCCAGCAGGAACACGTACGAGCAGTACTTC.

The chain joins TRBV7-2 to TRBJ2-5; D is unresolved. CDR3 length: 13 amino acids. Deletions cut 5 bases from V and 5 bases from J, with 12 bases between. From germline, CDR1 is SGHTA and CDR2 FQGNSA. DNA of the CDR3: TGTGCCAGCAGCCAGCCCGGTGGGGAGACCCAGTACTTC. Its protein product is CASSQPGGETQYF.

The rearrangement uses TRBV5-1 and TRBJ1-1; 7 bases fit TRBD1. Germline V gives CDR1 SGHRS, CDR2 YFSETQ. CDR3 length: 13 residues. V shed 4 bases, J shed 6 bases, and the junction held 6 bases outside the gene matches. The CDR3 nucleotides read TGCGCCAGCAGCGGCTGGACAGGCTCTGAAGCTTTCTTT. Its protein is CASSGWTGSEAFF.

In its sample, this clonotype was seen a few times. The rearrangement joins TRBV15 to TRBJ1-1; the D is unclear. The V gene's germline CDR1 is LNHNV and CDR2 YYDKDF (reference sequence). V shed 1 base and J shed 1 base, with 10 bases lying between them. CDR3 length: 15 amino acids. The DNA of the CDR3 is TGTGCCACCAGCAGAGTAGCAGGACCGAACACTGAAGCTTTCTTT. This sequence encodes CATSRVAGPNTEAFF.

V and J are TRBV5-1 and TRBJ2-7; the match to TRBD1 covers 7 bases. There are 17 residues in the CDR3. Germline values: CDR1 SGHRS, CDR2 YFSETQ. J was trimmed by 6 bases and V by 1 base; bases with no gene match: 16. Here the CDR3 reads CASSLTHDKGALCEQYV. The DNA for the CDR3 is TGCGCCAGCAGCTTGACCCATGACAAGGGGGCGCTATGCGAGCAGTACGTC.

The rearrangement joins TRBV29-1 to TRBJ2-1, with D possibly TRBD2 on 6 matching bases. The CDR3 totals 11 residues. In germline, CDR1 is SQVTM, CDR2 ANQGSEA. Trimming shortened V by 8 bases and J by 16 bases, and 21 bases separated the two germline ends. The chain's CDR3 is CSPDFGGGVFF. The CDR3 DNA reads TGCAGCCCCGATTTCGGGGGAGGAGTATTCTTC.

The chain uses TRBV15 and TRBJ2-3; 11 nucleotides agree with TRBD2. This CDR3 has 18 residues. Germline assignment: CDR1 LNHNV and CDR2 YYDKDF (reference sequence). The trim removed 0 bases at V and 5 bases at J, leaving 10 bases unmatched. The CDR3 region is CATSRDPIMLAGGDTQYF. The CDR3 DNA reads TGTGCCACCAGCAGAGATCCAATTATGCTAGCGGGAGGAGATACGCAGTATTTT.

The rearrangement joins TRBV7-2 to TRBJ1-4; no definite D call. V lost 1 base to trimming and J lost 8 bases, with 11 bases between them. The CDR3 runs to 14 residues. Germline CDR1 SGHTA, CDR2 FQGNSA. CDR3 in amino acids: CASSLVVSGEKLFF. CDR3 DNA sequence: TGTGCCAGCAGCTTAGTCGTATCGGGGGAAAAACTGTTTTTT.

A word on this clonotype: Relative to the germline gene, one junction end is altered; a read error may explain this. The V call is TRBV20-1, the J call TRBJ1-5, with 7 bases fitting TRBD1. CDR1 is DFQATT, CDR2 SNEGSKA, per germline (reference sequence). The CDR3 sequence is 13 residues long. The CDR3: CSVETGRNQPRHF. CDR3 in DNA: TGCAGTGTCGAGACAGGGCGCAATCAGCCCCGGCATTTT.

This clonotype is categorized as medium-sized. The CDR3 DNA reads TGCAGTGCTCAACAGGGAAATTATAATTCACCCCTCCACTTT. The encoded protein is CSAQQGNYNSPLHF. The rearrangement links TRBV20-1 to TRBJ1-6; perhaps TRBD1 as D (6 bases). Trimming took 5 bases from V and 4 from J, leaving 12 bases between them. This CDR3 is built from 14 residues. Germline CDR1 reads DFQATT; CDR2 reads SNEGSKA (reference sequence).

This clonotype was counted between two and nine times. The chain employs TRBV12-3 or TRBV12-4 and TRBJ1-2, with 7 bases lining up with TRBD1. This CDR3 is built from 16 residues. V was clipped by 4 bases and J by 2 bases; unmatched bases: 10. CDR3 nucleotide sequence: TGTGCCAGCAGTTCCCCATCCAGGGGGATGAACTATGGCTACACCTTC. Its protein is CASSSPSRGMNYGYTF.

A few counts support this clonotype. CDR3 nucleotide sequence: TGTGCCAGCAGGGCAGAAATTCATTTGAACTATGGCTACACCTTC. Protein: CASRAEIHLNYGYTF. The chain is built from TRBV28 and TRBJ1-2; no definite D call. Trimming pared 6 bases from V and 2 bases from J, leaving 16 bases between. This CDR3 contains 15 residues. CDR1 is MDHEN, CDR2 SYDVKM, per germline.

This clonotype appeared a few times. This rearrangement joins TRBV4-3 to TRBJ2-1; D remains ambiguous. Trimming shortened V by 1 base and J by 8 bases, and 9 bases separated the two germline ends. The CDR3 extends over 13 amino acids. Germline V gene lookup returns CDR1 LGHNA and CDR2 YSLEER. This CDR3 reads CASSQAVGHEQFF. The CDR3 DNA sequence: TGCGCCAGCAGCCAAGCTGTTGGGCATGAGCAGTTCTTC.

The rearrangement uses TRBV12-3 or TRBV12-4 and TRBJ1-2; D is perhaps TRBD1 (6 bases). Trimming pared 6 bases from V and 8 bases from J, leaving 16 bases between. The CDR3 consists of 13 residues. Here the CDR3 DNA reads TGTGCCAGCAGCCGAGGGGGGGTAGGAGGCTACACCTTC. Encoded protein: CASSRGGVGGYTF.